The source of this TCR beta chain is a study of CD4+ T cells in melanoma. The protocol was immunoSEQ multiplex PCR, while the TCRdb copy is restricted to in-frame clones and leaves out a portion. The table includes around 100,000 clones, about 92% detected once. Study conclusions and caveats: CD8+ T cell, macrophage and B cell function reportedly correlated with neoantigen-specific CD4+ T cells. Neoantigen-specific CD4+ T cells in melanoma reportedly had diverse differentiation states.

A word on this clone: Its antigen is unknown.

This CDR3 contains 15 residues. Trimming stripped 10 bases from V and 3 bases from J, with 19 bases between. Germline CDR1 LNHDA, CDR2 SQIVND (reference sequence). The sample comprised peripheral blood. The J gene is TRBJ1-5, the V gene TRBV19, with a weak D call TRBD1 (5 bases). This TCR was recovered from a human donor with melanoma. Here the CDR3 DNA reads TGTGCCACCACCCCGCAGGAAGGGGCCAATCAGCCCCAGCATTTT. Its protein is CATTPQEGANQPQHF.